These 16 T cell receptor beta chains were all obtained from the same sample, sequenced in a study of a mutant IDH1 vaccine in newly diagnosed glioma. This table comes from immunoSEQ multiplex PCR, and its TCRdb copy is limited to in-frame clones, with some not included. The data show nearly 15,000 clones, around 87% seen once. Documented time point: baseline, week 1 (first vaccination visit). The treatment: pre-vaccination baseline after standard-of-care therapy. The material sequenced was PBMCs, taken from a glioma patient treated with radiotherapy, temozolomide or both. These receptors were taken from a woman aged 40 to 50 with glioma. Some clones in this sample may be carry-over from other donors' samples.

The chain recombines TRBV4-2 with TRBJ2-1, with TRBD2 as a possible D gene (5 bases). V lost 0 bases, J lost 9 bases, and 15 bases lay in between. This CDR3 comprises 15 residues. Per germline, CDR1 LGHNA and CDR2 YNFKEQ. This CDR3 is CASSQENGGGFEQFF. The CDR3 coding sequence is TGTGCCAGCAGCCAAGAAAATGGCGGAGGTTTTGAGCAGTTCTTC.

The chain couples TRBV7-6 to TRBJ2-2; 8 bases are a match to TRBD1. CDR3 length: 15 amino acids. Germline V gives CDR1 SGHVS, CDR2 FNYEAQ. With V trimmed by 6 bases and J by 5 bases, 8 bases remained unmatched. CDR3 DNA: TGTGCCAGCAGGGAAGCGACAGGGGATACCGGGGAGCTGTTTTTT. It encodes CASREATGDTGELFF.

The CDR3: CASSTPRDRGSHEQFF. The CDR3 DNA follows: TGTGCCAGTAGTACCCCTCGAGACAGGGGATCACATGAGCAGTTCTTC. The rearrangement uses TRBV19 and TRBJ2-1, with 8 bases fitting TRBD1. The J segment lost 8 bases and the V segment lost 4 bases, leaving 13 bases of the junction unmatched. This CDR3 is 16 amino acids long. Germline V lookup: CDR1 LNHDA, CDR2 SQIVND (reference sequence).

The chain combines TRBV27 with TRBJ2-5; 9 bases line up with TRBD2. J lost 4 bases, V lost 2 bases, and 8 bases had no gene match. The length of the CDR3 is 16 residues. Germline V gene data show CDR1 as MNHEY and CDR2 as SMNVEV (reference sequence). The CDR3 bases are TGTGCCAGCAGTTTAGGTAGCGGGAGTACTAGAGAGACCCAGTACTTC. This encodes CASSLGSGSTRETQYF.

The J gene is TRBJ1-5, the V gene TRBV19; a possible D gene is TRBD1 (5 bases). This CDR3 has 16 residues. Germline lookup yields CDR1 LNHDA and CDR2 SQIVND (reference sequence). V was clipped by 2 bases and J by 2 bases, with 13 bases between them. The CDR3 reads CASSISLGGGNQPQHF. The CDR3 nucleotides read TGTGCCAGTAGTATATCTTTGGGGGGTGGCAATCAGCCCCAGCATTTT.

The genes are TRBV29-1 and TRBJ1-5; D might be TRBD1 (5 bases). V lost 6 bases and J lost 5, with 14 bases in between. Germline CDR1 SQVTM, CDR2 ANQGSEA. The CDR3 totals 13 residues. The CDR3 spells CSVRGPGDQPQHF. CDR3 in DNA: TGCAGCGTGAGGGGACCTGGGGATCAGCCCCAGCATTTT.

The V and J genes are TRBV19 and TRBJ1-5, with TRBD1 matching over 7 bases. Germline assignment: CDR1 LNHDA and CDR2 SQIVND (reference sequence). The CDR3 is 16 residues long. J was trimmed by 6 bases and V by 6 bases; bases with no gene match: 14. CDR3 bases: TGTGCCAGTAGGCCTGGGGGAGGGGGCGTAGGTCAGCCCCAGCATTTT. Translating gives CASRPGGGGVGQPQHF.

This sequence joins TRBV15 and TRBJ2-1, with D perhaps TRBD1 (5 bases). V shed 1 base and J shed 3 bases, with 7 bases lying between them. Germline V gives CDR1 LNHNV, CDR2 YYDKDF (reference sequence). The CDR3 extends over 14 amino acids. This CDR3 is CATSRGGLYNEQFF. CDR3 sequence (DNA): TGTGCCACCAGCAGAGGGGGCCTCTACAATGAGCAGTTCTTC.

The chain has TRBV2 and TRBJ1-3; D not resolved. There are 13 residues in the CDR3. Germline lookup yields CDR1 SNHLY and CDR2 FYNNEI. V lost 9 bases to trimming and J lost 0 bases, with 9 bases between them. The CDR3 bases are TGTGCCAGGAGGCAGTCCTCTGGAAACACCATATATTTT. Translating gives CARRQSSGNTIYF. Supplemented by reference TRBV2 and TRBJ1-3, the full variable domain reads EPEVTQTPSHQVTQMGQEVILRCVPISNHLYFYWYRQILGQKVEFLVSFYNNEISEKSEIFDDQFSVERPDGSNFTLKIRSTKLEDSAMYFCARRQSSGNTIYFGEGSWLTVV.

This chain links TRBV27 with TRBJ2-7; TRBD1 matches at 8 bases. CDR3 size: 14 residues. Losses at the gene ends were 6 bases for V and 2 bases for J; bases not matched to a gene: 6. The V gene's germline CDR1 is MNHEY and CDR2 SMNVEV (reference sequence). This CDR3 reads CASSGQGNTYEQYF. The CDR3 nucleotides read TGTGCCAGCAGCGGACAGGGTAACACCTACGAGCAGTACTTC.

A word on this clone: An end of the junction does not agree with germline; a read error may underlie this. Other DNA sequences in this specimen translate into the identical CDR3. This chain uses TRBV2 with TRBJ2-3; D is unclear. This CDR3 is built from 11 residues. Germline lookup yields CDR1 SNHLY and CDR2 FYNNEI. The CDR3 DNA follows: TGTGCCAGCACCGAAGGGAATACGCAATATTTT. Translating it yields CASTEGNTQYF.

The gene calls are TRBV7-2 and TRBJ2-5; D is possibly TRBD2 (6 bases). Per germline, CDR1 SGHTA and CDR2 FQGNSA. Trimming left V 3 bases short and J 5 bases short, with 13 bases between. The length of the CDR3 is 14 residues. CDR3 in DNA: TGTGCCAGCAGCTTGGGCGGGGTCACCGAGACCCAGTACTTC. This translates into CASSLGGVTETQYF.

This chain links TRBV27 with TRBJ2-7, with TRBD1 identical over 9 bases. CDR1 is MNHEY, CDR2 SMNVEV, per germline (reference sequence). V lost 6 bases to trimming and J lost 3 bases; unmatched junction nucleotides: 12. The CDR3 consists of 16 residues. CDR3 protein: CASRQAGTGSRYEQYF. The CDR3, as DNA: TGTGCCAGCAGGCAAGCAGGGACAGGGAGTCGCTACGAGCAGTACTTC.

The rearrangement joins TRBV7-9 to TRBJ1-4, with unresolved D. The CDR3 is 14 residues long. Looked up from germline, CDR1 is SEHNR and CDR2 is FQNEAQ (reference sequence). The V and J ends lost 7 bases and 5 bases respectively, with 14 bases between them. Written as DNA, the CDR3 is TGTGCCAGCACCTCCCGGGGTGGGAATGAAAAACTGTTTTTT. Its translation: CASTSRGGNEKLFF. Complete variable domain (other parts from reference TRBV7-9 and TRBJ1-4): DTGVSQNPRHKITKRGQNVTFRCDPISEHNRLYWYRQTLGQGPEFLTYFQNEAQLEKSRLLSDRFSAERPKGSFSTLEIQRTEQGDSAMYLCASTSRGGNEKLFFGSGTQLSVL.

V is TRBV11-2 and J is TRBJ1-1; D unclear. Germline values: CDR1 SGHAT, CDR2 FQNNGV. V dropped 3 bases and J dropped 5 bases, with 4 bases sitting between them. The CDR3 is made up of 11 amino acids. This chain's CDR3 is CASSLRTEAFF. The CDR3 DNA sequence: TGTGCCAGCAGCTTGCGTACTGAAGCTTTCTTT.

In regard to this clone: One end of the junction varies from germline; a read error may be responsible. The rearrangement uses TRBV11-2 and TRBJ2-5; D perhaps matches TRBD2 (5 bases). The CDR3 loop spans 15 amino acids. CDR1 and CDR2 from the germline V gene are SGHAT and FQNNGV. The CDR3 spells CASSLGSGFQDTQYF. The CDR3 DNA sequence: TGTGCCAGCAGCTTAGGTTCGGGATTCCAAGACACCCAGTACTTC. The full variable domain, in which reference TRBV11-2 and TRBJ2-5 provide the parts outside the CDR3, is EAGVAQSPRYKIIEKRQSVAFWCNPISGHATLYWYQQILGQGPKLLIQFQNNGVVDDSQLPKDRFSAERLKGVDSTLKIQPAKLEDSAVYLCASSLGSGFQDTQYFGPGTRLLVL.